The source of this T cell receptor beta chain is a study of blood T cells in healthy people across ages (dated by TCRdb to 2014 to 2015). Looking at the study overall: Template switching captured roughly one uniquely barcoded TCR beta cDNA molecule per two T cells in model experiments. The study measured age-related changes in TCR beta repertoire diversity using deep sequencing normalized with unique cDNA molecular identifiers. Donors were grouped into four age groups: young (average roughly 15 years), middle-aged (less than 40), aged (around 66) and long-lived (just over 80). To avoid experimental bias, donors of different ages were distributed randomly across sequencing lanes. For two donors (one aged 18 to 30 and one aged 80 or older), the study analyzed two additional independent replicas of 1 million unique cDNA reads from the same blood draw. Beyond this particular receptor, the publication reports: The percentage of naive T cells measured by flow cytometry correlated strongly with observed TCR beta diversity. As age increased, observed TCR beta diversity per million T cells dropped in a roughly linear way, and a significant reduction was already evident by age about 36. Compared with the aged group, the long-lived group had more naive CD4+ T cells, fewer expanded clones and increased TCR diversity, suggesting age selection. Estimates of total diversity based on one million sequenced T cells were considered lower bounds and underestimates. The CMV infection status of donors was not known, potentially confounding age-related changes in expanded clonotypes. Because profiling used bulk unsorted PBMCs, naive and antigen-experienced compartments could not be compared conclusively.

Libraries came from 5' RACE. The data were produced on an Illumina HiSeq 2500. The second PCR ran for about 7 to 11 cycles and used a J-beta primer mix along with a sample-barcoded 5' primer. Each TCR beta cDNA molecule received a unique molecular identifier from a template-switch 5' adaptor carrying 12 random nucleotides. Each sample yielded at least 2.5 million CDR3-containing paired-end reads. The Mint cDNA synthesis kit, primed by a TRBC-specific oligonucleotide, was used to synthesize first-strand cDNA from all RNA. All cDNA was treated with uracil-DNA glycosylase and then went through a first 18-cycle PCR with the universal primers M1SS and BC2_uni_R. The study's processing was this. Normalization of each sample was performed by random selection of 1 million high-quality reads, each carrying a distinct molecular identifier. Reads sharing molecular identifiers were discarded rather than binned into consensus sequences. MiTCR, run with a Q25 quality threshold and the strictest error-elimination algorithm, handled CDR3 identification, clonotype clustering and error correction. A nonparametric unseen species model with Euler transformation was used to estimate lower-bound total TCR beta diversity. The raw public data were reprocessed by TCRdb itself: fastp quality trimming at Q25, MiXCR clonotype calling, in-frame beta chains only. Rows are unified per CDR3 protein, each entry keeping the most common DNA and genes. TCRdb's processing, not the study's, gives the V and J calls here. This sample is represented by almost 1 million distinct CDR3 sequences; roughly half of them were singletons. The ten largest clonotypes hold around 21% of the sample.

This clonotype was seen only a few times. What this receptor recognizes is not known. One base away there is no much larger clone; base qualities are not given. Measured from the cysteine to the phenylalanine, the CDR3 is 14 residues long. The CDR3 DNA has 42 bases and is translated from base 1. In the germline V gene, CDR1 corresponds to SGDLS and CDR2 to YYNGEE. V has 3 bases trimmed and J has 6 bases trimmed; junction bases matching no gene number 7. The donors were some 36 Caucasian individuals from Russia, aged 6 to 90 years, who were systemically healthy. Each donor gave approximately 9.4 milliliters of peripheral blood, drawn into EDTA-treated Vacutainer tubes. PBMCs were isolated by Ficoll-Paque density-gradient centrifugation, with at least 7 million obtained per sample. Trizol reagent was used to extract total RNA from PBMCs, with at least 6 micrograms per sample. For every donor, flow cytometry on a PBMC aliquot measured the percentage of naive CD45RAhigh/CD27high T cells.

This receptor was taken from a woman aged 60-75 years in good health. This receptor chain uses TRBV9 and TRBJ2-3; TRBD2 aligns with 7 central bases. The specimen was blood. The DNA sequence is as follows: TGTGCCAGCAGCGCTGGGGACTACTTGGATACGCAGTATTTT. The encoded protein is CASSAGDYLDTQYF.